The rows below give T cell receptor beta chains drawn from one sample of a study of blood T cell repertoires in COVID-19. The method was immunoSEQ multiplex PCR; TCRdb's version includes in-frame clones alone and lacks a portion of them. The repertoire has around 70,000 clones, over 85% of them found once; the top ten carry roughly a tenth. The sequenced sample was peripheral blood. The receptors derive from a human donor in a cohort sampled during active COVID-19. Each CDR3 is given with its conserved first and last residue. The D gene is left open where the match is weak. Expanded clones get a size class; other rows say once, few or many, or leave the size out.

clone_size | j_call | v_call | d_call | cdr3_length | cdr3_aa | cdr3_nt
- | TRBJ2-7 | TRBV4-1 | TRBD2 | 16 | CASSQVRAGGSYEQYF | TGCGCCAGCAGCCAAGTCCGAGCGGGAGGATCCTACGAGCAGTACTTC
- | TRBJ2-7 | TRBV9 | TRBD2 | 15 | CASSVGLAGEGEQYF | TGTGCCAGCAGCGTAGGGCTAGCGGGAGAAGGCGAGCAGTACTTC
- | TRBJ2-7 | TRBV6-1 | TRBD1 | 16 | CASSEAKGQGAPEQYF | TGTGCCAGCAGTGAAGCAAAAGGACAGGGGGCCCCCGAGCAGTACTTC
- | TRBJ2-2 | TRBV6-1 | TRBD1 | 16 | CASSEWTGRNTGELFF | TGTGCCAGCAGTGAATGGACAGGGAGGAACACCGGGGAGCTGTTTTTT
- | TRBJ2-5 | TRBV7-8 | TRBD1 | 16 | CASSLRTDRVQETQYF | TGTGCCAGCAGCTTACGAACCGACAGGGTCCAAGAGACCCAGTACTTC
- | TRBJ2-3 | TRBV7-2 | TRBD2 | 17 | CASSFRTSGRDPDTQYF | TGTGCCAGCAGCTTCCGGACTAGCGGGAGGGATCCAGATACGCAGTATTTT
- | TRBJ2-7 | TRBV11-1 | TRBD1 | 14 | CASSVGQRSYEQYF | TGTGCCAGCAGCGTGGGACAGAGATCCTACGAGCAGTACTTC
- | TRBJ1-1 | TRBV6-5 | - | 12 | CASSLTGREAFF | TGTGCCAGCAGTTTGACAGGAAGGGAAGCTTTCTTT
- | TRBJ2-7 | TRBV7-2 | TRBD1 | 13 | CASSLTGGYEQYF | TGTGCCAGCAGCTTGACAGGGGGCTACGAGCAGTACTTC
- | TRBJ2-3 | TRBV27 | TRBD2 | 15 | CASSLSAGVLDTQYF | TGTGCCAGCAGTTTATCAGCGGGAGTTTTGGATACGCAGTATTTT
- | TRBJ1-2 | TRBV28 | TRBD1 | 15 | CASSLFSDRGGGYTF | TGTGCCAGCAGTTTATTCTCGGACAGGGGCGGTGGCTACACCTTC
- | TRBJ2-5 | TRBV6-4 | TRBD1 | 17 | CASCHVGQGTWGETQYF | TGTGCCAGCTGCCACGTGGGACAGGGGACTTGGGGAGAGACCCAGTACTTC
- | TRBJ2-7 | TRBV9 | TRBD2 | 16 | CASSATGLAGAYEQYF | TGTGCCAGCAGCGCGACCGGACTAGCGGGAGCCTACGAGCAGTACTTC
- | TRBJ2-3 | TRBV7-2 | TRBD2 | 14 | CASDRPAGEVKQYF | TGTGCCAGCGACAGACCAGCGGGAGAGGTTAAACAGTATTTT
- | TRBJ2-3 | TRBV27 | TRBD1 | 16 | CASSLTWTGSTDTQYF | TGTGCCAGCAGTTTAACGTGGACAGGGAGCACAGATACGCAGTATTTT
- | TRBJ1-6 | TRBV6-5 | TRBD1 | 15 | CASSAGGRGNSPLHF | TGTGCCAGCAGCGCGGGGGGCAGGGGGAATTCACCCCTCCACTTT
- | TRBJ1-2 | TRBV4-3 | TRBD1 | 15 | CASSQGPGQQYGYTF | TGCGCCAGCAGCCAGGGACCGGGACAGCAGTATGGCTACACCTTC
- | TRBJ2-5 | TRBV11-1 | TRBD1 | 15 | CASSFRTGPEETQYF | TGTGCCAGCAGCTTCCGGACAGGGCCCGAAGAGACCCAGTACTTC
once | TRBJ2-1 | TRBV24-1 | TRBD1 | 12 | CATRQGGNEQFF | TGTGCCACCAGACAGGGGGGAAATGAGCAGTTCTTC
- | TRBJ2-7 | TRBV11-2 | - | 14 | CASSRGRGSYEQYF | TGTGCCAGCAGCCGAGGTAGAGGGAGCTACGAGCAGTACTTC
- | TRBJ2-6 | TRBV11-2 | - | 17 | CASSPRTSDSGANVLTF | TGTGCCAGCAGCCCTAGGACATCCGACTCTGGGGCCAACGTCCTGACTTTC
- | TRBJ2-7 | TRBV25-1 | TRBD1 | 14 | CASSEFRQGYEQYF | TGTGCCAGCAGTGAATTCCGACAGGGGTACGAGCAGTACTTC
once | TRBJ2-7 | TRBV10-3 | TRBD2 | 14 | CAIKSAGASGEQYF | TGTGCCATCAAGTCGGCGGGAGCGTCGGGCGAGCAGTACTTC
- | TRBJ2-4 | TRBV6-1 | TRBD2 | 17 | CASSEESGTSPKNIQYF | TGTGCCAGCAGTGAAGAATCCGGGACTAGCCCCAAAAACATTCAGTACTTC
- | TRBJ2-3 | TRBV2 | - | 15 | CASKGDWRKGDTQYF | TGTGCCAGCAAGGGGGATTGGCGGAAGGGGGATACGCAGTATTTT
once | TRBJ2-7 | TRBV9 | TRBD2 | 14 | CASSVSSGGYEQYF | TGTGCCAGCAGCGTTTCTAGCGGAGGATACGAGCAGTACTTC
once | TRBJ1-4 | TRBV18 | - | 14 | CASSPRKQGEKLFF | TGTGCCAGCTCACCAAGAAAACAGGGCGAAAAACTGTTTTTT
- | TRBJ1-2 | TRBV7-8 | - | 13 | CASSQGRSYGYTF | TGTGCCAGCAGTCAGGGAAGGAGCTATGGCTACACCTTC
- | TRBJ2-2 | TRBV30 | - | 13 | CAWGELSTGELFF | TGTGCCTGGGGCGAACTATCCACCGGGGAGCTGTTTTTT
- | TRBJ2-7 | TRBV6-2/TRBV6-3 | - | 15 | CASSYSNGVAYEQYF | TGTGCCAGCAGTTACTCGAACGGGGTGGCCTACGAGCAGTACTTC
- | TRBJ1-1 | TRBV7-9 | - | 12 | CASSHWTEEAFF | TGTGCCAGCAGCCATTGGACAGAGGAAGCTTTCTTT
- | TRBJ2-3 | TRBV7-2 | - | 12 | CASSSRADTQYF | TGTGCCAGCAGCTCCAGGGCAGATACGCAGTATTTT
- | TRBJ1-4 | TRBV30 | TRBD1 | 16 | CAWSHLRDRGSGELFF | TGTGCCTGGAGCCACCTCCGGGACAGGGGGTCTGGGGAACTGTTTTTT
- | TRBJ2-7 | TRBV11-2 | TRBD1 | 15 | CASSLSVGQGAKQYF | TGTGCCAGCAGCCTTTCCGTGGGGCAGGGGGCTAAGCAGTACTTC
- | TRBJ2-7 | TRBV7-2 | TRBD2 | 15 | CASSPTSGSPNEQYF | TGTGCCAGCAGCCCCACTAGCGGGAGTCCCAACGAGCAGTACTTC
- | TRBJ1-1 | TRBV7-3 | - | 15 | CASSLGVGAGTEAFF | TGTGCCAGCAGCTTAGGGGTTGGAGCGGGCACTGAAGCTTTCTTT
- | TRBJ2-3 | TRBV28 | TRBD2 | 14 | CASGEPGRADTQYF | TGTGCCAGCGGCGAACCAGGGAGGGCCGATACGCAGTATTTT
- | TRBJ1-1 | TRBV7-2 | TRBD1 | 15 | CASSLDRGGGTEAFF | TGTGCCAGCAGCTTAGACAGGGGAGGTGGTACTGAAGCTTTCTTT
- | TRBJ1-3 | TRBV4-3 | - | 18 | CASSQDSQASSSGNTIYF | TGCGCCAGCAGCCAAGATTCGCAGGCGTCCAGCTCTGGAAACACCATATATTTT
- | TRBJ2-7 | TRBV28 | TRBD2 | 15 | CASRPGLAGPYEQYF | TGTGCCAGCAGGCCGGGACTAGCGGGTCCGTACGAGCAGTACTTC
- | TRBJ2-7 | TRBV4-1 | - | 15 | CASSQVPGETYEQYF | TGCGCCAGCAGCCAAGTACCAGGGGAGACCTACGAGCAGTACTTC
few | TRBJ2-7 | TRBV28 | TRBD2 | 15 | CASRQAGTRGYEQYF | TGTGCCAGCAGGCAAGCGGGGACGAGAGGGTACGAGCAGTACTTC
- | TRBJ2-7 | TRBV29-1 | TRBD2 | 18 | CSVEALGLAGGPVYEQYF | TGCAGCGTTGAAGCCTTGGGACTAGCGGGAGGGCCGGTCTACGAGCAGTACTTC
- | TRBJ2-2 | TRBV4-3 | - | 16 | CASSQEVGRNTGELFF | TGCGCCAGCAGCCAAGAAGTGGGCAGAAACACCGGGGAGCTGTTTTTT
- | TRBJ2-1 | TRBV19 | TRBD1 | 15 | CASSEGTGAGSEQFF | TGTGCCAGTAGTGAGGGGACAGGGGCAGGGTCTGAGCAGTTCTTC
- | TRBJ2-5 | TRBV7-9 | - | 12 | CASSEYPETQYF | TGTGCCAGCAGCGAGTACCCAGAGACCCAGTACTTC
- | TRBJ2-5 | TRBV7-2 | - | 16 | CASSLGGGRRSETQYF | TGTGCCAGCAGCTTAGGGGGGGGCCGGAGGTCAGAGACCCAGTACTTC
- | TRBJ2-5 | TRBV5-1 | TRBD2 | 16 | CASSLGSSGNQETQYF | TGCGCCAGCAGCTTGGGGTCTAGCGGAAACCAAGAGACCCAGTACTTC
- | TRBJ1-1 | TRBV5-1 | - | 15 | CASSLDGQMNTEAFF | TGCGCCAGCAGCTTGGACGGACAGATGAACACTGAAGCTTTCTTT
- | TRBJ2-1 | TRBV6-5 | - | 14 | CASGSGDSYNEQFF | TGTGCCAGCGGCTCCGGAGACTCCTACAATGAGCAGTTCTTC
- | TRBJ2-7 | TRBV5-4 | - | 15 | CASSLGPSATYEQYF | TGTGCCAGCAGCTTGGGCCCCAGCGCCACCTACGAGCAGTACTTC